This T cell receptor beta chain was identified during a study of cytomegalovirus exposure and HLA in healthy donors. Trimming left V 5 bases short and J 5 bases short, with 16 bases between. The CDR3 has 15 residues. The germline V gene has CDR1 LNHDA and CDR2 SQIVND (reference sequence). The PCR had 60 Vbeta and 13 Jbeta primers. Clones were read by immunoSEQ multiplex PCR, and TCRdb kept only the in-frame ones, dropping some. Among under 130,000 clones, around 80% were seen once, and the ten largest hold about 6.9%. Of note for this clone: What it binds is unknown.

General study findings and limits: Highly shared sequence variants in one cluster were likely a sequencing artifact.

Sequenced sample: PBMCs. This TCR came from a man aged 25 to 45 in good health and CMV-seropositive. The chain is built from TRBV19 and TRBJ2-1; perhaps TRBD1 as D (7 bases). CDR3 in amino acids: CASSWARGRHNEQFF. The CDR3, as DNA: TGTGCCAGTAGTTGGGCCAGGGGGAGGCACAATGAGCAGTTCTTC.